This record looks at one TCR beta chain sequence and its context. As yet, its antigen is unknown. Time point reported: newly diagnosed GD, antithyroid drugs for less than 3 months. PBMC RNA served as the TCR library source. This CDR3 has 15 amino acids. The V and J ends lost 3 bases and 0 bases respectively, with 13 bases between them. Germline CDR1 is DFQATT and CDR2 is SNEGSKA (reference sequence). This sample stems from a study of regulatory T cells in long-lasting Graves disease. Across the whole study: The antithyroid drugs taken by newly diagnosed Graves' patients had been used for under 3 months.

For TCR beta, libraries came from iRepertoire HTBI primers and Arm-PCR of CDR3 regions. Using its own MiXCR run on the multiplex PCR reads, TCRdb lists one record per CDR3 protein. The sample consists of 620,000 or so distinct CDR3 sequences, 16% of them appearing once. Overall study results and limits: With persistent disease, TRBV28, TRBJ1-2 and TRBJ2-5 were the favored segments.

This same sample was also taken into another study, of T cells in Graves' hyperthyroidism and ophthalmopathy. Per that paper: Ophthalmopathy could be told apart from stable hyperthyroidism with a 13 V-J model.

The source material was peripheral blood mononuclear cells (PBMCs), sampled at new diagnosis, from a patient treated with antithyroid drugs. The clonotype comes from a young woman with Graves disease. The chain couples TRBV20-1 to TRBJ2-3, with D possibly being TRBD1 (6 bases). Written as DNA, the CDR3 is TGCAGTGCTAGGGCCGGGACATACAGCACAGATACGCAGTATTTT. Translated: CSARAGTYSTDTQYF.